This T cell receptor beta chain was identified in a study of beta chain features in type 1 diabetes. Donors underwent one heparinised blood draw, about 110 mL on average. The germline V gene has CDR1 SGHVS and CDR2 FNYEAQ. The CDR3 is 14 residues long. V was clipped by 4 bases and J by 9 bases, with 16 bases between them. To note about this clone: As yet, its antigen is unknown.

General study findings and limits: An over-representation of cells with high TCR expression could result from cDNA sequencing.

TCRB transcripts that were expressed got sequenced, as all of the isolated RNA had been reverse transcribed. TCRdb's table, derived via immunoSEQ multiplex PCR, lists solely in-frame clones and lacks some. The sample has about 300,000 clones; 8% are singletons. The receptor's source is a woman between 18 and 29 years old in good health. Source material: central memory CD4+ T cells from blood. The chain carries TRBV7-6 and TRBJ2-1; D unresolved. CDR3 in DNA: TGTGCCAGCAGCTCGGAGCTCCCCGGCGGTGAGCAGTTCTTC. This codes for CASSSELPGGEQFF. Full variable domain (missing parts from reference TRBV7-6 and TRBJ2-1): GAGVSQSPRYKVTKRGQDVALRCDPISGHVSLYWYRQALGQGPEFLTYFNYEAQQDKSGLPNDRFSAERPEGSISTLTIQRTEQRDSAMYRCASSSELPGGEQFFGPGTRLTVL.